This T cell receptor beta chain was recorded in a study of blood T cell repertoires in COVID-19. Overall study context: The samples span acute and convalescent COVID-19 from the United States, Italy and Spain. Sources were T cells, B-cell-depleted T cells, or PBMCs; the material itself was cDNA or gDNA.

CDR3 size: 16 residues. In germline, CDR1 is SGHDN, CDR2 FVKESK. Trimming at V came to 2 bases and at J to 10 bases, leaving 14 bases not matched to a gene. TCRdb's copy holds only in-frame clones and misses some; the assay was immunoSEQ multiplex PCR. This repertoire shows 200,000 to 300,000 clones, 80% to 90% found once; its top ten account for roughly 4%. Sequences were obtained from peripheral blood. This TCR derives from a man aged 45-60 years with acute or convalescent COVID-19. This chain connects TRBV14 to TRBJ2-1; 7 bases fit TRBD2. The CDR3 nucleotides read TGTGCCAGCAGCCAATGGGGGGGGAGTACCCGAGCCGAGCAGTTCTTC. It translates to CASSQWGGSTRAEQFF.